These T cell receptor beta chains were read from a single sample in a study of regulatory T cells in long-lasting Graves disease. One entry per CDR3 protein, called by TCRdb with MiXCR from the multiplex PCR reads. Among about 220,000 distinct CDR3 sequences, about a sixth were seen once, and the ten largest hold about 20%. The specimen comprised peripheral blood mononuclear cells (PBMCs), sampled at new diagnosis, from a patient treated with antithyroid drugs. These TCRs come from a female donor with Graves disease. Both conserved end residues are part of each CDR3. A D gene is named only where the DNA matches it firmly. Clone size appears in some rows only: once, few, many, or a class for an expanded clone.

j_call | clone_size | d_call | v_call | cdr3_nt | cdr3_aa
TRBJ1-2 | many | . | TRBV12-3/TRBV12-4 | TGTGCCAACGCGGCGGCACCTTTTAACTATGGCTACACCTTC | CANAAAPFNYGYTF
TRBJ1-5 | many | . | TRBV20-1 | TGCAGTGCTAGTGTGGACGGGGCACGAAATCAGCCCCAGCATTTT | CSASVDGARNQPQHF
TRBJ2-7 | many | . | TRBV11-2 | TGTGCCAGCAGCTTAGATAGAGACTACGAGCAGTACTTC | CASSLDRDYEQYF
TRBJ2-3 | many | . | TRBV7-9 | TGTGCCAGCAGCCACGGTCGACCGAGGGATACGCAGTATTTT | CASSHGRPRDTQYF
TRBJ2-1 | . | . | TRBV6-1 | TGTGCCAGCAGTCACGGAGGAGCAATTAGCTCCTACAATGAGCAGTTCTTC | CASSHGGAISSYNEQFF
TRBJ2-5 | . | . | TRBV12-3/TRBV12-4 | TGTGCCAGCAGCTCTATCGGGGCCCACCAAGAGACCCAGTACTTC | CASSSIGAHQETQYF
TRBJ2-4 | . | . | TRBV6-2/TRBV6-3 | TGTGCCAGCAGCCCGGTTGAGCGGTCGATTACCAAAAACATTCAGTACTTC | CASSPVERSITKNIQYF
TRBJ2-3 | . | TRBD1 | TRBV20-1 | TGCAGTGCTCTACCCCTTCGCCGGGGACAGCTAATCACAGATACGCAGTATTTT | CSALPLRRGQLITDTQYF
TRBJ2-5 | many | TRBD2 | TRBV30 | TGTGCCTGGAGGGGACTACTCCAAGAGACCCAGTACTTC | CAWRGLLQETQYF
TRBJ1-5 | . | TRBD1 | TRBV2 | TGTGCCAGCAGTCACGAACAGGGGTCCAATCAGCCCCAGCATTTT | CASSHEQGSNQPQHF
TRBJ2-1 | many | . | TRBV11-2 | TGTGCCAGCAGCAAGTGGCCCCCGGGCTCCTACAATGAGCAGTTCTTC | CASSKWPPGSYNEQFF
TRBJ1-3 | many | . | TRBV12-3/TRBV12-4 | TGTGCCAGCAGGCAATCCGGGACCGCCGACTCTGGAAACACCATATATTTT | CASRQSGTADSGNTIYF
TRBJ1-3 | many | TRBD1 | TRBV19 | TGTGCCAGTAGTGGGATCCCTATGGCGTCAGGGGGCTCTGGAAACACCATATATTTT | CASSGIPMASGGSGNTIYF
TRBJ1-1 | . | . | TRBV28 | TGCGCCAGCAGTTTAGGGGGGAACACTAAAGCTTTCTTT | CASSLGGNTKAFF
TRBJ2-5 | . | . | TRBV10-2 | TGCGCCAGCAGTACACAGGGAAAAGAGACCCAGTACTTC | CASSTQGKETQYF
TRBJ2-5 | many | TRBD2 | TRBV6-1 | TGTGCCAGCAGTGAAGCCGGAGGACTAGCGGGAGAGACCCAGTACTTC | CASSEAGGLAGETQYF
TRBJ2-3 | . | TRBD2 | TRBV2 | TGTGCCAGCAGTGAAGAGTCTAGCGGGGCAGATACGCAGTATTTT | CASSEESSGADTQYF
TRBJ1-3 | few | . | TRBV4-1 | TGCGCCAGCAGCCAAGGGCGGCTCTCTGGAAACACCATATATTTT | CASSQGRLSGNTIYF
TRBJ2-1 | many | TRBD2 | TRBV28 | TGTGCCAGCAGTCGGACTAGCGGGTTGAATGAGCAGTTCTTC | CASSRTSGLNEQFF
TRBJ2-3 | many | TRBD1 | TRBV28 | TGTGCCAGCTCCTCCGGGACAGGGGACCCAGATACGCAGTATTTT | CASSSGTGDPDTQYF
TRBJ2-3 | . | TRBD2 | TRBV27 | TGTGCCAGCAGTGAAAGAGCGACTAGCGGTACAGATACGCAGTATTTT | CASSERATSGTDTQYF
TRBJ1-2 | many | . | TRBV18 | TGTGCCAGCTCCAGGGGCTCCAACTATGGCTACACCTTC | CASSRGSNYGYTF
TRBJ2-2 | many | TRBD1 | TRBV24-1 | TGTGCCACCAGTGATTCACGACAGGGCGCCGGGGAGCTGTTTTTT | CATSDSRQGAGELFF
TRBJ1-2 | many | . | TRBV19 | TGTGCCAGTAGTATAGGAGGGGTTAACTATGGCTACACCTTC | CASSIGGVNYGYTF
TRBJ2-1 | many | . | TRBV5-1 | TGCGCCAGCAGCTTGGTAGGGGGTGAGCAGTTCTTC | CASSLVGGEQFF
TRBJ2-5 | many | . | TRBV7-2 | TGTGCCAGCAGCTTAGAGGGGCCTAGTCAAGAGACCCAGTACTTC | CASSLEGPSQETQYF
TRBJ1-2 | once | . | TRBV29-1 | TGCAGCGTTTTGGACAGTTCTAACTATGGCTACACCTTC | CSVLDSSNYGYTF
TRBJ1-2 | once | TRBD1 | TRBV5-1 | TGCGCCAGCAGCCTGACAGGGGACGGTGGCTACACCTTC | CASSLTGDGGYTF
TRBJ1-2 | many | . | TRBV19 | TGTGCCAGTACCTCCGGTAGGCTATCACACGATGGCTACACCTTC | CASTSGRLSHDGYTF
TRBJ2-7 | . | TRBD2 | TRBV7-9 | TGTGCCACTGGACTAGCGGGAGTTCAGGACGAGCAGTACTTC | CATGLAGVQDEQYF
TRBJ2-1 | . | . | TRBV25-1 | TGTGCCACTAGTAAGGGGGGTTACAATGAGCAGTTCTTC | CATSKGGYNEQFF
TRBJ2-1 | many | . | TRBV12-3/TRBV12-4 | TGTGCCAGCAGTTTACGGGGGTTTAATGAGCAGTTCTTC | CASSLRGFNEQFF
TRBJ1-3 | many | . | TRBV6-2/TRBV6-3 | TGTGCCAGCAGTCGGACGGTGTACTCTGGAAACACCATATATTTT | CASSRTVYSGNTIYF
TRBJ2-5 | many | . | TRBV2 | TGTGCCAGCAGTGTTCAGCGCCTGCAAGAGACCCAGTACTTC | CASSVQRLQETQYF
TRBJ2-1 | many | . | TRBV2 | TGTGCCAGCAGCCACAGGGCCACTACCTACAATGAGCAGTTCTTC | CASSHRATTYNEQFF
TRBJ2-3 | . | TRBD2 | TRBV12-3/TRBV12-4 | TGTGCCAGCAGTCCTCTAGCGGGAGGCCCGGTAGATACGCAGTATTTT | CASSPLAGGPVDTQYF
TRBJ1-3 | many | . | TRBV2 | TGTGCCAGCAGTGAAGGGTTCCTGAGCTCTGGAAACACCATATATTTT | CASSEGFLSSGNTIYF
TRBJ1-6 | many | TRBD1 | TRBV20-1 | TGCAGTGCTAGCCGGGACAGTAATTCACCCCTCCACTTT | CSASRDSNSPLHF
TRBJ2-2 | many | TRBD2 | TRBV20-1 | TGCAGTGCTAGTAGGACTAGCGGGAGGAACACCGGGGAGCTGTTTTTT | CSASRTSGRNTGELFF
TRBJ1-2 | . | TRBD1 | TRBV11-2 | TGTGCCAGCAGCTTAGTGGGACAGGGCTACACCTTC | CASSLVGQGYTF
TRBJ2-5 | many | . | TRBV6-5 | TGTGCCAGCAGTTACTTTGAAAAACCTCCCCAAGAGACCCAGTACTTC | CASSYFEKPPQETQYF
TRBJ2-7 | . | TRBD2 | TRBV9 | TGTGCCAGCAGCGTAGCGGGAGGTTGGGACGGGTACGAGCAGTACTTC | CASSVAGGWDGYEQYF
TRBJ2-1 | many | TRBD2 | TRBV2 | TGTGCCAGCATTCCCGTACTAGCGCGCAACAATGAGCAGTTCTTC | CASIPVLARNNEQFF
TRBJ1-1 | many | . | TRBV24-1 | TGTGCCACCAGTGACCGAAACAAGGCTGAAGCTTTCTTT | CATSDRNKAEAFF
TRBJ2-7 | . | TRBD1 | TRBV4-3 | TGCGCCAGCAGCCGAGAGACAGGGTTAAACTACGAGCAGTACTTC | CASSRETGLNYEQYF
TRBJ2-7 | many | . | TRBV24-1 | TGTGCCACCAGTGATTTCCTGGCGGGACACCAGGTACTAAGGAGGGGACCCTACGAGCAGTACTTC | CATSDFLAGHQVLRRGPYEQYF
TRBJ1-3 | . | TRBD1 | TRBV14 | TGTGCCAGCAGCACATACCGGGACAGTGGAACCACCATATATTTT | CASSTYRDSGTTIYF